This T cell receptor (beta chain) was observed in a study of T cells after yellow fever vaccination. There are many counts of this clonotype. TCRdb independently ran MiXCR on the 5' RACE reads; one entry per CDR3 protein. The table includes under 600,000 distinct CDR3 sequences, less than 15% detected once. Source: PBMCs, taken on the day of the yellow fever booster vaccination. The clonotype comes from a man aged 25-40 years who received the YFV17D yellow fever vaccine.

In nucleotides, the CDR3 is TGTGCCACCAGTGATCGGGACAGGGCAAGCAATCAGCCCCAGCATTTT. Translation: CATSDRDRASNQPQHF. This rearrangement joins TRBV24-1 to TRBJ1-5; 9 nucleotides align to TRBD1. CDR1 and CDR2 (germline): KGHDR, SFDVKD. V was clipped by 3 bases and J by 1 base; unmatched bases: 3. The CDR3 totals 16 residues.